This T cell receptor beta chain was recovered during a study of cytomegalovirus exposure and HLA in healthy donors. Study conclusions and caveats: Cytomegalovirus association was listed for under 200 TCR beta chains.

Measured with immunoSEQ multiplex PCR; TCRdb has only the in-frame clones, and not every one. This sample has approximately 120,000 clones, with around nine tenths found just once. This clone appeared once. The antigen is not known. Germline V CDR1 and CDR2: SGDLS, YYNGEE. The CDR3 has 12 amino acids. V lost 2 bases, J lost 5 bases, and 7 bases lay in between. The source is a young woman in good health and CMV-seronegative. Sample: PBMCs. The V and J genes are TRBV9 and TRBJ1-2; D is unresolved. The DNA of the CDR3 is TGTGCCAGCAGCGTTCCCCATTATGGCTACACCTTC. Residues: CASSVPHYGYTF.